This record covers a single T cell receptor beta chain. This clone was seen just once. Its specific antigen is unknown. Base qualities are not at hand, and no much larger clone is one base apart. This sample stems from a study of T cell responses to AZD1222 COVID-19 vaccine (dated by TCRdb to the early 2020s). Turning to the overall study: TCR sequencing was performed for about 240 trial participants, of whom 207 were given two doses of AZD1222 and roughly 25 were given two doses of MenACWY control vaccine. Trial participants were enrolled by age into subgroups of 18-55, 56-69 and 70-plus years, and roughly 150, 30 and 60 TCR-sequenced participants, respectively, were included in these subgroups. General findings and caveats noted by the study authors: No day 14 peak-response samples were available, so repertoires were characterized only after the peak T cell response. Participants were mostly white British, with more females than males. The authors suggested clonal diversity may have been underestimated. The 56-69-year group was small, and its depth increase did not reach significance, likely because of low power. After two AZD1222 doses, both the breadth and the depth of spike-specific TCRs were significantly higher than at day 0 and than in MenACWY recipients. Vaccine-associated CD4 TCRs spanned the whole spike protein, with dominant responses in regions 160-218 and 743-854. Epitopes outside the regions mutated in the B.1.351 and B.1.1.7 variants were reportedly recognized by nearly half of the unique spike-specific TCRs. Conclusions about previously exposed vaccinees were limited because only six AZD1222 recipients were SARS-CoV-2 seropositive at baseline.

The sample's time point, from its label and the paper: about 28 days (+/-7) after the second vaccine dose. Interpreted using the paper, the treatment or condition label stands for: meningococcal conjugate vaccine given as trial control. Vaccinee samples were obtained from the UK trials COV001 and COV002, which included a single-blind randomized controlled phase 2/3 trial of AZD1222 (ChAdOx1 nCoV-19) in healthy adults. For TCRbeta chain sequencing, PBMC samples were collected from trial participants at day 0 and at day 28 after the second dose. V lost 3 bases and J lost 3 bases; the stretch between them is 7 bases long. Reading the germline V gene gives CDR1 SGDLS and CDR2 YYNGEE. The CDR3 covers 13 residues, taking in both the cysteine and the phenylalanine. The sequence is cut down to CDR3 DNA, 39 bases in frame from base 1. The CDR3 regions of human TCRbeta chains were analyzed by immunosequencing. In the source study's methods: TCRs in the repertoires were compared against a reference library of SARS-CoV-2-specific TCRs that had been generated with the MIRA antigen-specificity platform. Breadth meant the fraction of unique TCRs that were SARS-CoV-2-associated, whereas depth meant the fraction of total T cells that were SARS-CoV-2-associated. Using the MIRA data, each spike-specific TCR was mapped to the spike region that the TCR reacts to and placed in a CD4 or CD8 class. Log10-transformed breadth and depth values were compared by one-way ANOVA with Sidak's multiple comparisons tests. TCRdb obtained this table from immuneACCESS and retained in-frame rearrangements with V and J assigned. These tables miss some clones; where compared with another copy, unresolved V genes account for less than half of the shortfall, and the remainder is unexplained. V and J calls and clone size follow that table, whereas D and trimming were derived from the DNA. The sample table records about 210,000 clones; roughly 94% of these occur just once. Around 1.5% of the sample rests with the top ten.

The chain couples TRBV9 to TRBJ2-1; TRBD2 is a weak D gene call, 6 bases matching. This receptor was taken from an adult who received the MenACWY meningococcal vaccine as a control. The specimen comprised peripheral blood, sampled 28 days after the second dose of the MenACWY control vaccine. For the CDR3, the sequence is CASSGTNYNEQFF. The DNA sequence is TGTGCCAGCAGCGGGACTAACTACAATGAGCAGTTCTTC.